One and the same sample provided the 17 T cell receptor beta chains below, sequenced in a study of blood T cells in healthy people across ages. A second PCR of 7 to 11 cycles used a sample-barcoded 5' primer and a J-beta primer mix. From the 5' RACE reads, TCRdb called clonotypes with MiXCR, one entry per CDR3 protein. The sample has some 700,000 distinct CDR3 sequences; around 40% are singletons. The sequencing input was blood. The receptors stem from a woman aged 55-69 years in good health.

This clonotype was detected a few times. The J gene is TRBJ1-1, the V gene TRBV20-1, with TRBD1 matching over 7 bases. V shed 2 bases, J shed 3 bases, and the junction held 3 bases outside the gene matches. Germline CDR1 is DFQATT and CDR2 is SNEGSKA (reference sequence). The CDR3 is 13 residues long. CDR3 residues: CSARHDRDTEAFF. The CDR3 region has the DNA TGCAGTGCTAGACACGACAGGGACACTGAAGCTTTCTTT.

As to this clonotype: This may be a read error: a much more frequent sequence differs by one nucleotide. The chain links TRBV4-2 to TRBJ2-5; tentative D call: TRBD2 (5 bases). This CDR3 spans 14 amino acids. Germline V lookup: CDR1 LGHNA, CDR2 YNFKEQ. Trimming shortened V by 4 bases and J by 1 base, and 10 bases separated the two germline ends. In DNA form, the CDR3 reads TGTGCCAGCAGCCCTGAGGGTTCCCAAGAGACCCAGTACTTC. The encoded protein is CASSPEGSQETQYF.

Only a few counts were recorded for this clonotype. The rearrangement joins TRBV20-1 to TRBJ1-5; tentative D call: TRBD1 (5 bases). The CDR3 consists of 16 residues. Germline loops: CDR1 DFQATT, CDR2 SNEGSKA (reference sequence). Trimming took 0 bases from V and 0 from J, leaving 12 bases between them. The CDR3 protein is CSARDWDLYSNQPQHF. The CDR3 region has the DNA TGCAGTGCTAGAGATTGGGACCTATATAGCAATCAGCCCCAGCATTTT.

This chain links TRBV20-1 with TRBJ2-5, with 11 nucleotides matching TRBD2. CDR1 is DFQATT and CDR2 is SNEGSKA in the germline V gene (reference sequence). The CDR3 covers 15 residues. After removal of 0 bases from V and 2 bases from J, the junction contained 2 bases not matched to a gene. The CDR3 DNA reads as TGCAGTGCTAGAGACTTAGCGGGGGGGCAAGAGACCCAGTACTTC. This sequence encodes CSARDLAGGQETQYF.

This clonotype was picked up a small number of times. The chain combines TRBV6-2 or TRBV6-3 with TRBJ2-5; D perhaps matches TRBD2 (7 bases). The CDR3 loop spans 14 amino acids. Between the trimmed V and J ends, which lost 5 bases and 2 bases, there was a span of 12 bases. CDR1 is MNHEY, CDR2 SVGEGT, per germline. CDR3 loop: CASSRGGGQETQYF. In nucleotides, the CDR3 is TGTGCCAGCAGTAGGGGGGGAGGACAAGAGACCCAGTACTTC.

CDR3 residues: CASRVGGPGDTQYF. Here the CDR3 DNA reads TGTGCCAGCAGAGTAGGAGGGCCTGGAGATACGCAGTATTTT. The J gene is TRBJ2-3, the V gene TRBV6-1; D perhaps matches TRBD2 (6 bases). CDR1 is MNHNS and CDR2 is SASEGT in the germline V gene. This CDR3 region has 14 residues. Trimming pared 6 bases from V and 5 bases from J, leaving 15 bases between.

This rearrangement joins TRBV20-1 to TRBJ2-7; D is perhaps TRBD2 (6 bases). From germline, CDR1 is DFQATT and CDR2 SNEGSKA (reference sequence). The length of the CDR3 is 15 residues. Trimming took off 6 bases at V and 1 base at J, with 19 bases between the two ends. CDR3 region: CSAGSGVRISYEQYF. CDR3 sequence (DNA): TGCAGTGCCGGGAGTGGGGTTCGGATATCCTACGAGCAGTACTTC.

The chain employs TRBV5-1 and TRBJ2-3, with 10 bases matching TRBD2. The CDR3 has 15 residues. Per germline, CDR1 SGHRS and CDR2 YFSETQ. Unmatched junction bases numbered 4, after V lost 1 base and J lost 5 bases. The CDR3 DNA reads TGCGCCAGCAGCTTGAGCGGGGGGGCAATAGATACGCAGTATTTT. Protein: CASSLSGGAIDTQYF.

This clonotype was seen many times. The chain uses TRBV6-2 or TRBV6-3 and TRBJ2-1, with TRBD2 matching 9 bases. V trimming: 5 bases; J trimming: 5 bases; junction bases outside the gene matches: 7. CDR3 length equals 15 residues. Germline V gene lookup returns CDR1 MNHEY and CDR2 SVGEGT. The CDR3 nucleotides are TGTGCCAGCAGTCTCGGCGGGAGGGCCAACAATGAGCAGTTCTTC. Protein product: CASSLGGRANNEQFF.

This clonotype was seen more than once but under ten times. This chain links TRBV25-1 with TRBJ2-1; 9 nucleotides align to TRBD1. The CDR3 has 16 amino acids. CDR1 and CDR2 (germline): MGHDK, SYGVNS. J was trimmed by 5 bases and V by 1 base; bases with no gene match: 6. The CDR3 DNA sequence: TGTGCCAGCAGTGAATTCCGGGACAGGGCCGACAATGAGCAGTTCTTC. Protein: CASSEFRDRADNEQFF.

The rearrangement joins TRBV20-1 to TRBJ2-7; tentatively, D is TRBD1 or TRBD2 (6 bases each). TRBJ2-5 explains the end of the DNA better; the J call may be wrong. Germline loops: CDR1 DFQATT, CDR2 SNEGSKA (reference sequence). The CDR3 has 12 residues. Here the CDR3 DNA reads TGCAGTGTCGGAGGGGGGCTAGAGACCCAGTACTTC. Translating it yields CSVGGGLETQYF.

Comments on this clonotype: One junction end does not reproduce the germline sequence, and a read error may be involved. The J gene is TRBJ1-1, the V gene TRBV6-2 or TRBV6-3, with a possible D match to TRBD1 (5 bases). This CDR3 spans 14 amino acids. The V gene's germline CDR1 is MNHEY and CDR2 SVGEGT. The CDR3 is CTSASGGVATEAFF. The CDR3 nucleotides are TGTACCAGTGCGTCCGGAGGGGTGGCCACTGAAGCTTTCTTT.

This chain joins TRBV10-3 and TRBJ1-1; D not resolved. This CDR3 is built from 13 residues. V was trimmed by 3 bases and J by 1 base, leaving 6 bases between them. From germline, CDR1 is ENHRY and CDR2 SYGVKD. CDR3 sequence (DNA): TGTGCCATCAGTGAAGAAGGGAACACTGAAGCTTTCTTT. Encoded protein: CAISEEGNTEAFF.

The chain combines TRBV14 with TRBJ1-6, with unresolved D. V lost 1 base and J lost 7, with 11 bases in between. Per the germline V gene, CDR1 is SGHDN and CDR2 is FVKESK. The CDR3 loop spans 15 amino acids. CDR3 residues: CASSQGSGSNSPLHF. The DNA for the CDR3 is TGTGCCAGCAGCCAAGGTAGCGGCAGCAATTCACCCCTCCACTTT.

The rearrangement uses TRBV11-2 and TRBJ2-2; weak D call: TRBD2 (7 bases). Looked up from germline, CDR1 is SGHAT and CDR2 is FQNNGV. Deletions cut 5 bases from V and 7 bases from J, with 17 bases between. CDR3 length: 15 residues. The chain's CDR3 is CASSPWAGANGELFF. CDR3 DNA: TGTGCCAGCAGCCCTTGGGCGGGGGCTAACGGGGAGCTGTTTTTT.

The CDR3 nucleotides read TGTGCCAGCAGTTCCACAGGGGGCCGGTCACCCCTCCACTTT. It is translated as CASSSTGGRSPLHF. The rearrangement uses TRBV28 and TRBJ1-6; 9 positions match TRBD1. Germline CDR1 is MDHEN and CDR2 is SYDVKM. The CDR3 extends over 14 amino acids. Losses at the gene ends were 4 bases for V and 10 bases for J; bases not matched to a gene: 5.

This clonotype has just a few counts. The chain joins TRBV3-1 to TRBJ2-7; 13 nucleotides match TRBD2. J lost 0 bases, V lost 1 base, and 15 bases had no gene match. The V gene's germline CDR1 is LGHDT and CDR2 YNNKEL (reference sequence). This CDR3 contains 21 residues. The CDR3 DNA follows: TGTGCCAGCAGCCAAGTCCCAATCTTACTAGCGGGAGGGCCCAACTCCTACGAGCAGTACTTC. Translation: CASSQVPILLAGGPNSYEQYF.